This entry lists 29 T cell receptor beta chains sequenced from one sample in a study of blood T cell repertoires in COVID-19. The repertoire was sequenced with immunoSEQ multiplex PCR; TCRdb's copy has only in-frame clones and lacks some. The table records under 45,000 clones, over 70% of them present only once. The material sequenced was peripheral blood. The receptors here all came from a man in his 70s with COVID-19, enrolled during active disease.

V is TRBV18 and J is TRBJ1-2; TRBD1 matches 8 bases. Germline CDR1 and CDR2: KGHSH and LQKENI. The CDR3 has 14 residues. After removal of 3 bases from V and 6 bases from J, the junction contained 6 bases not matched to a gene. CDR3 nucleotide sequence: TGTGCCAGCTCACCGGCACAGGGGGGAGATGGCTACACCTTC. Its protein is CASSPAQGGDGYTF. The full variable domain, its missing parts supplied by reference TRBV18 and TRBJ1-2, is NAGVMQNPRHLVRRRGQEARLRCSPMKGHSHVYWYRQLPEEGLKFMVYLQKENIIDESGMPKERFSAEFPKEGPSILRIQQVVRGDSAAYFCASSPAQGGDGYTFGSGTRLTVV.

V gene TRBV9 combines with J gene TRBJ2-7, with TRBD2 identical over 9 bases. CDR1 is SGDLS and CDR2 is YYNGEE in the germline V gene. The CDR3 length is 15 residues. V shed 0 bases and J 3 bases; nucleotides not matched to a gene: 4. CDR3: CASSVEGGRVYEQYF. For the CDR3, the DNA is TGTGCCAGCAGCGTAGAGGGCGGGAGGGTCTACGAGCAGTACTTC.

The V call is TRBV7-9, the J call TRBJ2-2; 8 bases fit TRBD1. Germline V CDR1 and CDR2: SEHNR, FQNEAQ (reference sequence). J was trimmed by 5 bases and V by 5 bases; bases with no gene match: 7. The CDR3 covers 15 residues. Written as DNA, the CDR3 is TGTGCCAGCAGCCGAGGCACAGGGGGAACCGGGGAGCTGTTTTTT. As protein: CASSRGTGGTGELFF.

This clone has more than one count but fewer than ten. The rearrangement links TRBV7-2 to TRBJ2-1, with D maybe TRBD2 (5 bases). CDR3 length: 12 residues. V was trimmed by 5 bases and J by 9 bases, leaving 11 bases between them. Germline values: CDR1 SGHTA, CDR2 FQGNSA. CDR3 coding DNA: TGTGCCAGCAGCCTGGTCGAGGGTGAGCAGTTCTTC. This encodes CASSLVEGEQFF.

The chain has TRBV7-3 and TRBJ2-1; D is uncertain. The germline gives CDR1 SGHTA, CDR2 FQGTGA. Trimming stripped 1 base from V and 9 bases from J, with 13 bases between. The CDR3 contains 14 residues. The CDR3: CASSLNPSGIEQFF. Here the CDR3 DNA reads TGTGCCAGCAGCTTAAATCCTAGTGGTATTGAGCAGTTCTTC. Full variable domain (outside the CDR3, taken from reference TRBV7-3 and TRBJ2-1): GAGVSQTPSNKVTEKGKYVELRCDPISGHTALYWYRQSLGQGPEFLIYFQGTGAADDSGLPNDRFFAVRPEGSVSTLKIQRTERGDSAVYLCASSLNPSGIEQFFGPGTRLTVL.

This clone appeared a few times. The V gene is TRBV7-9, the J gene TRBJ1-2, with TRBD1 matching 10 bases. This CDR3 is 14 amino acids long. Germline lookup yields CDR1 SEHNR and CDR2 FQNEAQ (reference sequence). The junction had 4 bases not matched to a gene; V was cut back by 5 bases and J by 4 bases. CDR3 coding DNA: TGTGCCAGCAGCCGGGACAGGGGCGGCTATGGCTACACCTTC. It encodes CASSRDRGGYGYTF.

The chain joins TRBV6-5 to TRBJ1-1; 7 nucleotides match TRBD1. This CDR3 region has 15 residues. Germline assignment: CDR1 MNHEY and CDR2 SVGAGI. V lost 4 bases and J lost 0; bases outside the gene matches: 5. The CDR3 spells CASSWTGRLNTEAFF. Here the CDR3 DNA reads TGTGCCAGCAGTTGGACAGGACGGTTGAACACTGAAGCTTTCTTT.

This clone was observed a handful of times. The chain recombines TRBV19 with TRBJ1-5; no firm D call. The length of the CDR3 is 14 residues. The ends were cut back, 1 base at V and 6 bases at J, with 10 bases in the middle. Germline assignment: CDR1 LNHDA and CDR2 SQIVND (reference sequence). CDR3 sequence: CASSIGGNGQPQHF. The CDR3 region has the DNA TGTGCCAGTAGTATAGGAGGGAACGGTCAGCCCCAGCATTTT. The full variable domain, completed using reference TRBV19 and TRBJ1-5, is DGGITQSPKYLFRKEGQNVTLSCEQNLNHDAMYWYRQDPGQGLRLIYYSQIVNDFQKGDIAEGYSVSREKKESFPLTVTSAQKNPTAFYLCASSIGGNGQPQHFGDGTRLSIL.

The V and J genes are TRBV5-1 and TRBJ1-6; D remains ambiguous. V was clipped by 0 bases and J by 10 bases, with 8 bases between them. The CDR3 has 13 amino acids. Per the germline V gene, CDR1 is SGHRS and CDR2 is YFSETQ. The CDR3 reads CASSLDQQSPLHF. CDR3 in DNA: TGCGCCAGCAGCTTGGATCAACAGTCACCCCTCCACTTT.

V and J are TRBV4-2 and TRBJ1-6; D may be TRBD1 (6 bases). Germline V lookup: CDR1 LGHNA, CDR2 YNFKEQ. This CDR3 comprises 16 residues. V lost 0 bases, J lost 9 bases, and 15 bases lay in between. CDR3 bases: TGTGCCAGCAGCCAAGACTGGGGGCCTAATGGTTCACCCCTCCACTTT. Amino acids: CASSQDWGPNGSPLHF.

The rearrangement uses TRBV9 and TRBJ2-1, with unresolved D. The ends were cut back, 0 bases at V and 7 bases at J, with 14 bases in the middle. This CDR3 has 15 residues. The germline gives CDR1 SGDLS, CDR2 YYNGEE. This CDR3 reads CASSVVDSVPNEQFF. For the CDR3, the DNA is TGTGCCAGCAGCGTAGTCGACTCCGTCCCGAATGAGCAGTTCTTC.

The chain joins TRBV3-1 (or the pseudogene TRBV3-2) to TRBJ2-6, with a weak D call TRBD2 (5 bases). The CDR3 loop spans 14 amino acids. Germline V gives CDR1 LGHDT, CDR2 YNNKEL (reference sequence). Trimming took off 2 bases at V and 3 bases at J, with 5 bases between the two ends. The CDR3 DNA follows: TGTGCCAGCAGCCAACGGGATGGGGCCAACGTCCTGACTTTC. Translated, it gives CASSQRDGANVLTF.

This clone has more than one count but fewer than ten. The chain is built from TRBV6-5 and TRBJ1-1; tentative D call: TRBD1 (5 bases). V lost 5 bases, J lost 11 bases, and 15 bases lay in between. Germline CDR1 and CDR2: MNHEY and SVGAGI. The CDR3 contains 12 residues. This chain's CDR3 is CASSKPGAWAFF. The CDR3 bases are TGTGCCAGCAGTAAGCCTGGGGCTTGGGCTTTCTTT.

The chain couples TRBV18 to TRBJ2-7; no clear D. Trimming stripped 4 bases from V and 6 bases from J, with 10 bases between. Germline CDR1 and CDR2: KGHSH and LQKENI. This CDR3 comprises 12 residues. CDR3 coding DNA: TGTGCCAGCTCACGGGCTGTTACCGAGCAGTACTTC. Amino acid sequence: CASSRAVTEQYF.

The rearrangement links TRBV4-3 to TRBJ2-7, with a weak D call TRBD2 (6 bases). Trimming cost V 1 base and J 0 bases, with 13 bases left between them. Germline V gene data show CDR1 as LGHNA and CDR2 as YSLEER. The CDR3 runs to 16 residues. CDR3 sequence (DNA): TGCGCCAGCAGCCAAGGAGGGCGGGGTTCCTCCTACGAGCAGTACTTC. Its protein is CASSQGGRGSSYEQYF.

The genes are TRBV28 and TRBJ1-5, with 7 nucleotides matching TRBD1. With V trimmed by 2 bases and J by 5 bases, 9 bases remained unmatched. This CDR3 spans 16 amino acids. Germline V gives CDR1 MDHEN, CDR2 SYDVKM. The CDR3 sequence: CASSLTQGGTYQPQHF. The CDR3 region has the DNA TGTGCCAGCAGTTTAACGCAGGGGGGTACGTATCAGCCCCAGCATTTT.

In its sample, this clone was seen once. V usage is TRBV5-1 and J usage is TRBJ2-1; 8 positions agree with TRBD2. J was trimmed by 2 bases and V by 3 bases; bases with no gene match: 22. CDR1 and CDR2 (germline): SGHRS, YFSETQ. The CDR3 covers 21 residues. This CDR3 reads CASSSEGGAGDGDGPYNEQFF. Here the CDR3 DNA reads TGCGCCAGCAGCTCCGAAGGAGGAGCGGGAGACGGCGACGGCCCCTACAATGAGCAGTTCTTC.

The genes are TRBV5-1 and TRBJ2-5, with a weak D call TRBD2 (7 bases). Germline assignment: CDR1 SGHRS and CDR2 YFSETQ. This CDR3 region has 16 residues. Trimming left V 4 bases short and J 1 base short, with 17 bases between. Here the CDR3 DNA reads TGCGCCAGCAGCCAAGGGGGGGGGACTGTCCAAGAGACCCAGTACTTC. Protein: CASSQGGGTVQETQYF.

V usage is TRBV3-1 (or the pseudogene TRBV3-2) and J usage is TRBJ1-5, with 8 bases that match TRBD1. Germline CDR1 is LGHDT and CDR2 is YNNKEL (reference sequence). The CDR3 is 16 amino acids. V was clipped by 1 base and J by 2 bases; unmatched bases: 4. CDR3 sequence reads: CASSQAGQGRNQPQHF. The DNA for the CDR3 is TGTGCCAGCAGCCAAGCCGGACAGGGACGCAATCAGCCCCAGCATTTT.

The rearrangement uses TRBV9 and TRBJ2-2, with 7 positions matching TRBD1. The CDR3 totals 17 residues. The junction had 11 bases not matched to a gene; V was cut back by 0 bases and J by 6 bases. Germline-derived CDR1 and CDR2 are SGDLS and YYNGEE. The CDR3 DNA reads TGTGCCAGCAGCGTAGTCGATCCAGGGGGTATTGCCGGGGAGCTGTTTTTT. Amino acid sequence: CASSVVDPGGIAGELFF.

This clone was seen a few times. This rearrangement joins TRBV28 to TRBJ1-3, with unresolved D. The CDR3 runs 14 residues. The V end was cut by 7 bases, the J end by 0 bases, with 10 bases between. CDR1 MDHEN and CDR2 SYDVKM come from the germline V gene. CDR3 bases: TGTGCCAGCAATTCAGGACTCTCTGGAAACACCATATATTTT. Encoded protein: CASNSGLSGNTIYF.

The rearrangement joins TRBV24-1 to TRBJ1-3; the D is unclear. Per the germline V gene, CDR1 is KGHDR and CDR2 is SFDVKD. The V end was cut by 2 bases, the J end by 4 bases, with 5 bases between. There are 13 residues in the CDR3. CDR3 sequence: CATSDSVGNTIYF. The CDR3 nucleotides read TGTGCCACCAGTGATTCCGTCGGAAACACCATATATTTT.

This CDR3 is CASSFWDRVGNTEAFF. As DNA, the CDR3 is TGTGCCAGCAGCTTTTGGGACAGGGTGGGGAACACTGAAGCTTTCTTT. V and J are TRBV7-2 and TRBJ1-1; 9 nucleotides align to TRBD1. Germline CDR1 is SGHTA and CDR2 is FQGNSA. The CDR3 is 16 amino acids. V dropped 3 bases and J dropped 1; count of bases not matched to a gene: 6.

This clone has a handful of counts. The chain combines TRBV28 with TRBJ2-2; no definite D call. Germline V gene data show CDR1 as MDHEN and CDR2 as SYDVKM. The CDR3 is 14 residues long. The germline V and J ends were trimmed by 7 bases and 4 bases, with 13 bases remaining between them. The chain's CDR3 is CASTLLRSTGELFF. CDR3 bases: TGTGCCAGCACTCTGCTCAGGTCCACCGGGGAGCTGTTTTTT.

This chain links TRBV7-9 with TRBJ2-1; the D gene is possibly TRBD2 (6 bases). The CDR3 runs to 15 residues. Germline V gene lookup returns CDR1 SEHNR and CDR2 FQNEAQ (reference sequence). V lost 5 bases and J 6 bases, leaving 17 bases between the germline ends. CDR3 bases: TGTGCCAGCAGCCCGAGCGGGTATTCGGGCAATGAGCAGTTCTTC. Translating it yields CASSPSGYSGNEQFF.

The chain joins TRBV20-1 to TRBJ1-2; D gene uncertain. Trimming left V 3 bases short and J 0 bases short, with 8 bases between. The germline V gene has CDR1 DFQATT and CDR2 SNEGSKA (reference sequence). The CDR3 consists of 13 residues. The CDR3 reads CSASPESNYGYTF. DNA of the CDR3: TGCAGTGCTAGTCCCGAGTCTAACTATGGCTACACCTTC.

The chain recombines TRBV27 with TRBJ1-5; 8 bases align to TRBD1. Looked up from germline, CDR1 is MNHEY and CDR2 is SMNVEV (reference sequence). The CDR3 has 15 amino acids. With V trimmed by 6 bases and J by 6 bases, 10 bases remained unmatched. For the CDR3, the DNA is TGTGCCAGCAGCTCAATGGACAGGGTGGGTCAGCCCCAGCATTTT. Translation: CASSSMDRVGQPQHF.

V is TRBV7-2 and J is TRBJ2-7, with D tentatively TRBD2 (6 bases). Trimming cost V 1 base and J 1 base, with 14 bases left between them. Germline V gene data show CDR1 as SGHTA and CDR2 as FQGNSA. The CDR3 extends over 16 amino acids. The CDR3 spells CASSLGTTRFSYEQYF. CDR3 coding DNA: TGTGCCAGCAGCTTAGGGACTACCCGATTTTCCTACGAGCAGTACTTC.

Only one count was recorded for this clone. The J gene is TRBJ1-5, the V gene TRBV7-3, with D possibly matching TRBD1 (5 bases). This CDR3 is built from 16 residues. Trimming cost V 3 bases and J 3 bases, with 15 bases left between them. CDR1 and CDR2 from the germline V gene are SGHTA and FQGTGA. For the CDR3, the DNA is TGTGCCAGCAGCTTCCTCCTTGGGGACTACAATCAGCCCCAGCATTTT. Protein product: CASSFLLGDYNQPQHF.